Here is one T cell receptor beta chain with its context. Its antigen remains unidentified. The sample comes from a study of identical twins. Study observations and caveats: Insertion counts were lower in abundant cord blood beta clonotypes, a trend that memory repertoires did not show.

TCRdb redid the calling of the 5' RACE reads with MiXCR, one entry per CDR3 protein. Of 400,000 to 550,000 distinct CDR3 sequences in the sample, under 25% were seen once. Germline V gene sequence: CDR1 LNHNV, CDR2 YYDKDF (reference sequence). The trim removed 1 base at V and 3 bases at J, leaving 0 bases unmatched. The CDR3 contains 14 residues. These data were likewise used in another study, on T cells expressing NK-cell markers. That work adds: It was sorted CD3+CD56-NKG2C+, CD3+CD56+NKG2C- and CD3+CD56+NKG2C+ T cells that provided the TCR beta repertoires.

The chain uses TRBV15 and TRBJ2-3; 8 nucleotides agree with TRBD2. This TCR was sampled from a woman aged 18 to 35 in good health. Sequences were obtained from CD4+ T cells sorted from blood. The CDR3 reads CATSRGGRTDTQYF. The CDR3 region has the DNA TGTGCCACCAGCAGAGGCGGGAGGACAGATACGCAGTATTTT. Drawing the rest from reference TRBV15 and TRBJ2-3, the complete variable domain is DAMVIQNPRYQVTQFGKPVTLSCSQTLNHNVMYWYQQKSSQAPKLLFHYYDKDFNNEADTPDNFQSRRPNTSFCFLDIRSPGLGDTAMYLCATSRGGRTDTQYFGPGTRLTVL.